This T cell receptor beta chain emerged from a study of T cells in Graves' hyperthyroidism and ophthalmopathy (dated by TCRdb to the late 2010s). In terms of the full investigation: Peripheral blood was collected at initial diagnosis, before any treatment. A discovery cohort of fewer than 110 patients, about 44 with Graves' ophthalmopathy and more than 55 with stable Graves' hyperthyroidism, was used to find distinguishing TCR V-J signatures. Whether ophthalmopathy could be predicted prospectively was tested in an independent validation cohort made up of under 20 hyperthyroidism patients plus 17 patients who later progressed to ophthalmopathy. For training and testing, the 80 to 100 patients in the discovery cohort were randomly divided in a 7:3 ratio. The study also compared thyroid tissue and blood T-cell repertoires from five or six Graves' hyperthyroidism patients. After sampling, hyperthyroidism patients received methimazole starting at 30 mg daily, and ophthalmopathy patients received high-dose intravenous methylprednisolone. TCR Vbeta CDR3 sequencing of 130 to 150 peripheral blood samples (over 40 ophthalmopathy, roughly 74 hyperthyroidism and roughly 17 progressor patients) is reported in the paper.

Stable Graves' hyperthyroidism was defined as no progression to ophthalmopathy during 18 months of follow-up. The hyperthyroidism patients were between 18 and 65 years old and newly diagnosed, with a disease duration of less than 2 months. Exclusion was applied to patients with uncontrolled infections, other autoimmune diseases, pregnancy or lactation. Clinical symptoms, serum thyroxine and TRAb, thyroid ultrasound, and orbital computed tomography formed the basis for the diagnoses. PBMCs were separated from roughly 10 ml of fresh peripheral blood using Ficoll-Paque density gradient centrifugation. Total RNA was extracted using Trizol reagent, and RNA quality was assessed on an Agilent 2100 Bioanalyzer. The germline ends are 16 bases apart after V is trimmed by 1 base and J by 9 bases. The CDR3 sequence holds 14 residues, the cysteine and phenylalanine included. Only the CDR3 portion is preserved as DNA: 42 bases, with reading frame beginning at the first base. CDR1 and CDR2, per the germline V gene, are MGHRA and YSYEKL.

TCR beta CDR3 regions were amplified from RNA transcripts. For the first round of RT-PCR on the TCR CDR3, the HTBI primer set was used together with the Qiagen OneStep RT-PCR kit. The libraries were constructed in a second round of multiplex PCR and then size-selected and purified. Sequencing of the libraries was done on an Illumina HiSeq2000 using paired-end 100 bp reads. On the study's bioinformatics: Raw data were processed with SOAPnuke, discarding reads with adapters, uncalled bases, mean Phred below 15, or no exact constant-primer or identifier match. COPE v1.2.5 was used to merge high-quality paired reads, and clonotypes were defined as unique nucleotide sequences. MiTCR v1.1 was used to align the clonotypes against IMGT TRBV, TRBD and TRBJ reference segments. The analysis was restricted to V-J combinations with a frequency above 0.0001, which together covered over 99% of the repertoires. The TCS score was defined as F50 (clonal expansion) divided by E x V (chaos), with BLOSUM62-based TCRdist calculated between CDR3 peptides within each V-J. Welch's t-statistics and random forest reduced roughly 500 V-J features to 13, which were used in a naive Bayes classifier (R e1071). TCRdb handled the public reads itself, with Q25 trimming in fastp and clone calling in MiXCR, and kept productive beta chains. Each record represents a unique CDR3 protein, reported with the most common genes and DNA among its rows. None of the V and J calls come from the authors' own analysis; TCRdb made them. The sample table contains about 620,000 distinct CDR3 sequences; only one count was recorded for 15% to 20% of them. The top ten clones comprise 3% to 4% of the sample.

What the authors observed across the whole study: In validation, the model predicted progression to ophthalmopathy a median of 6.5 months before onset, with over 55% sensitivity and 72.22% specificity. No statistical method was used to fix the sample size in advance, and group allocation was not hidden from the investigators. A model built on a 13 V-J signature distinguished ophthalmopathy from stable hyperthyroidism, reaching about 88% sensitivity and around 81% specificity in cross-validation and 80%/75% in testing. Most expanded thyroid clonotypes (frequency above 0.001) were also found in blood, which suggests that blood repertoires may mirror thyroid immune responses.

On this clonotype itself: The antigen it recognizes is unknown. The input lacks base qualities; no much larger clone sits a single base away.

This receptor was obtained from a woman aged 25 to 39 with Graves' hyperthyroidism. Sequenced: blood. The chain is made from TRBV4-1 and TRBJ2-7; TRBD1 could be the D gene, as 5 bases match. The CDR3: CASSQAPGPGGQYF. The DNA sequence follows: TGCGCCAGCAGCCAAGCCCCAGGGCCTGGCGGGCAGTACTTC.